What follows are 5 T cell receptor beta chains derived from one specimen sequenced in a study of control samples from healthy donors and cancer patients. The table came from immunoSEQ multiplex PCR; TCRdb's copy has only in-frame clones and leaves some out. The sample shows 65,000 to 90,000 clones, approximately 91% of them seen only once. The sample comprised PBMCs. These TCRs come from a woman aged 50 to 60 with colorectal cancer.

The chain has TRBV19 and TRBJ1-1; D unclear. The CDR3 is made up of 15 amino acids. Deletions cut 3 bases from V and 1 base from J, with 12 bases between. Germline V lookup: CDR1 LNHDA, CDR2 SQIVND (reference sequence). For the CDR3, the DNA is TGTGCCAGTAGTATTCCGAGAGGAGGGAACACTGAAGCTTTCTTT. Residues: CASSIPRGGNTEAFF.

This chain connects TRBV6-4 to TRBJ1-3, with 7 bases that match TRBD1. This CDR3 is built from 14 residues. The V segment lost 9 bases and the J segment 0 bases; nucleotides outside the gene matches: 5. Germline CDR1 MRHNA, CDR2 SNTAGT. CDR3 nucleotides: TGTGCCAGATCAAGGGACAGCTCTGGAAACACCATATATTTT. Residues: CARSRDSSGNTIYF.

The chain links TRBV23-1 to TRBJ2-2; D tentatively fits TRBD1 or TRBD2 (5 bases each). TRBV23-1 is sorted into the ORF group, with uncertain function. With 7 bases removed from V and 6 bases from J, the gap between germline ends came to 21 bases. This CDR3 contains 16 residues. Written as DNA, the CDR3 is TGCGCCAGCACACTTGGGGGTCATGGAAAGCCCGGGGAGCTGTTTTTT. Translating it yields CASTLGGHGKPGELFF.

The rearrangement links TRBV15 to TRBJ1-6; D remains ambiguous. This CDR3 spans 14 amino acids. V lost 10 bases and J 7 bases, leaving 17 bases between the germline ends. In germline, CDR1 is LNHNV, CDR2 YYDKDF (reference sequence). The CDR3 sequence is CARREGTGNSPLHF. CDR3 in DNA: TGTGCCAGGAGAGAGGGAACGGGAAATTCACCCCTCCACTTT.

The chain carries TRBV2 and TRBJ1-1; 8 nucleotides line up with TRBD1. The V gene end was trimmed by 6 bases and the J gene end by 4 bases; junction bases not matched to a gene: 13. Germline assignment: CDR1 SNHLY and CDR2 FYNNEI. The CDR3 is 16 residues long. CDR3 in DNA: TGTGCCAGCAGATCCACTTCCACAGGGGGTGGCACTGAAGCTTTCTTT. Its translation is CASRSTSTGGGTEAFF.